The 18 T cell receptor beta chains presented below share a single source sample, sequenced in a study of OX40 agonist ivuxolimab in advanced cancers. Sequencing used immunoSEQ multiplex PCR; TCRdb keeps in-frame clones, though not all of them. The sample records 50,000 to 80,000 clones, around 93% being singletons. The material sequenced was CD4+ or CD8+ T cells sorted from blood, taken in a trial of the OX40 agonist ivuxolimab. The receptors originated from an adult with an advanced solid tumor such as melanoma, head and neck, liver or kidney cancer.

The gene calls are TRBV7-2 and TRBJ2-3; TRBD2 might be the D (6 bases). The CDR3 is 15 amino acids. Germline CDR1 and CDR2: SGHTA and FQGNSA. Trimming removed 2 bases at V and 2 bases at J, with 11 bases between. In DNA form, the CDR3 reads TGTGCCAGCAGCTTAAATAGCGGTTACACAGATACGCAGTATTTT. Translating gives CASSLNSGYTDTQYF.

The J gene is TRBJ2-7, the V gene TRBV12-5; 11 bases match TRBD2. V trimming: 3 bases; J trimming: 2 bases; junction bases outside the gene matches: 3. Germline values: CDR1 LGHNT, CDR2 FRNRAP. The CDR3 covers 15 residues. DNA of the CDR3: TGTGCTAGTGGTTTAGGACTAGCGGGTGCCTACGAGCAGTACTTC. This codes for CASGLGLAGAYEQYF.

The chain carries TRBV5-8 and TRBJ1-5; D is unresolved. The CDR3 runs 18 residues. The germline CDR1 and CDR2 sequences are SGHTS and YDEGEE. Deletions cut 1 base from V and 3 bases from J, with 20 bases between. The CDR3: CASSLLLSSNHNNQPQHF. The CDR3 DNA reads as TGTGCCAGCAGCTTGCTTTTATCCAGCAACCACAACAATCAGCCCCAGCATTTT.

The chain combines TRBV6-6 with TRBJ2-3; unclear D gene. Germline values: CDR1 MNHNY, CDR2 SVGAGI (reference sequence). The CDR3 covers 12 residues. V shed 4 bases and J shed 5 bases, with 7 bases lying between them. The CDR3 DNA sequence: TGTGCCAGCAGTTCTTCCGAAGATACGCAGTATTTT. Translating it yields CASSSSEDTQYF.

This chain links TRBV9 with TRBJ2-7, with TRBD2 matching over 8 bases. After removal of 2 bases from V and 0 bases from J, the junction contained 1 base not matched to a gene. Looked up from germline, CDR1 is SGDLS and CDR2 is YYNGEE. This CDR3 region has 14 residues. The CDR3 bases are TGTGCCAGCAGCGTGACTAGCGCCTCCTACGAGCAGTACTTC. The encoded protein is CASSVTSASYEQYF. The full variable domain, completed using reference TRBV9 and TRBJ2-7, is DSGVTQTPKHLITATGQRVTLRCSPRSGDLSVYWYQQSLDQGLQFLIQYYNGEERAKGNILERFSAQQFPDLHSELNLSSLELGDSALYFCASSVTSASYEQYFGPGTRLTVT.

The chain joins TRBV10-2 to TRBJ1-2; D may be TRBD1 (5 bases). CDR1 WSHSY and CDR2 SAAADI come from the germline V gene. The CDR3 is 15 amino acids. Trimming removed 0 bases from V and 0 bases from J, with 8 bases in between. The CDR3 sequence: CASSESGDPNYGYTF. The CDR3 nucleotides read TGCGCCAGCAGTGAGTCCGGGGACCCTAACTATGGCTACACCTTC.

This clone is labeled as medium-sized. The chain is built from TRBV19 and TRBJ2-1, with TRBD2 matching over 9 bases. V shed 6 bases and J 2 bases; nucleotides not matched to a gene: 8. The CDR3 is 16 amino acids. Per germline, CDR1 LNHDA and CDR2 SQIVND (reference sequence). Here the CDR3 reads CASRRNSGSPYNEQFF. CDR3 coding DNA: TGTGCCAGTAGAAGGAATAGCGGGAGTCCCTACAATGAGCAGTTCTTC.

This chain joins TRBV10-1 and TRBJ2-5; 8 bases align to TRBD1. The V gene end was trimmed by 0 bases and the J gene end by 5 bases; junction bases not matched to a gene: 5. In germline, CDR1 is WNHNN, CDR2 SYGVQD (reference sequence). The CDR3 spans 15 residues. This CDR3 reads CASSESRQGAETQYF. The CDR3 DNA reads as TGCGCCAGCAGTGAGTCGAGGCAGGGGGCGGAGACCCAGTACTTC.

J is TRBJ1-1 and V is TRBV12-5; D remains ambiguous. The germline V gene has CDR1 LGHNT and CDR2 FRNRAP. V was trimmed by 3 bases and J by 3 bases, leaving 8 bases between them. The CDR3 runs 13 residues. The CDR3 DNA is TGTGCTAGTGGTTTATGGACTTACACTGAAGCTTTCTTT. Its translation is CASGLWTYTEAFF.

V is TRBV27 and J is TRBJ2-7; 8 bases are shared with TRBD1. V gave up 6 bases and J gave up 7 bases; unmatched junction bases: 14. Germline values: CDR1 MNHEY, CDR2 SMNVEV (reference sequence). The CDR3 spans 15 residues. As DNA, the CDR3 is TGTGCCAGCAGCCCCGGAGCCAAAAACAGGGGGGAGCAGTACTTC. Translating it yields CASSPGAKNRGEQYF.

J is TRBJ1-4 and V is TRBV5-1, with 8 bases identical to TRBD1. V lost 0 bases, J lost 4 bases, and 5 bases stayed unmatched. CDR1 and CDR2 (germline): SGHRS, YFSETQ. The CDR3 extends over 16 amino acids. The CDR3: CASSLDGQGGNEKLFF. The DNA of the CDR3 is TGCGCCAGCAGCTTGGATGGACAGGGAGGTAATGAAAAACTGTTTTTT.

The J gene is TRBJ1-5, the V gene TRBV30; tentative D call: TRBD1 (6 bases). The V end lost 4 bases, the J end lost 1 base, and 11 bases lay between the germline ends. The germline gives CDR1 GTSNPN, CDR2 SVGIG (reference sequence). CDR3 length: 14 amino acids. The CDR3 DNA is TGTGCCTGGAACAGGGCGTCAAGCAATCAGCCCCAGCATTTT. It encodes CAWNRASSNQPQHF.

The rearrangement joins TRBV7-9 to TRBJ2-5; 9 bases align to TRBD1. The J call may be in error: the DNA end matches TRBJ2-7 better. This CDR3 spans 13 amino acids. Germline loops: CDR1 SEHNR, CDR2 FQNEAQ (reference sequence). The CDR3 DNA sequence: TGTGCCAGCAGCCCCGGACAGGGGTACGAGCAGTACTTC. Translated, it gives CASSPGQGYEQYF.

A single count supports this clone. The genes are TRBV19 and TRBJ2-6; 10 bases align to TRBD1. In germline, CDR1 is LNHDA, CDR2 SQIVND (reference sequence). After removal of 9 bases from V and 0 bases from J, the junction contained 2 bases not matched to a gene. This CDR3 is built from 15 residues. CDR3: CASRTGGSGANVLTF. CDR3 coding DNA: TGTGCCAGCCGGACAGGGGGCTCTGGGGCCAACGTCCTGACTTTC.

This chain joins TRBV4-1 and TRBJ1-1; unclear D gene. V gave up 0 bases and J gave up 0 bases, with 17 bases separating them. CDR1 and CDR2 from the germline V gene are MGHRA and YSYEKL. CDR3 length equals 18 residues. CDR3 residues: CASSQDLVRPYMNTEAFF. CDR3 in DNA: TGCGCCAGCAGCCAAGATCTGGTTAGACCTTATATGAACACTGAAGCTTTCTTT.

The rearrangement links TRBV5-1 to TRBJ2-7, with 7 nucleotides matching TRBD1. The CDR3 has 13 amino acids. CDR1 and CDR2 from the germline V gene are SGHRS and YFSETQ. V gave up 3 bases and J gave up 5 bases; unmatched junction bases: 5. In nucleotides, the CDR3 is TGCGCCAGCAGCTCCGACAGGGCGGACGAGCAGTACTTC. It codes for CASSSDRADEQYF.

This sequence joins TRBV7-8 and TRBJ1-5; 10 nucleotides match TRBD1. J lost 6 bases, V lost 7 bases, and 15 bases had no gene match. Germline CDR1 and CDR2: SGHVS and FQNEAQ. This CDR3 is 17 amino acids long. CDR3 protein: CASTPRDRGLLGQPQHF. Here the CDR3 DNA reads TGTGCCAGCACCCCCCGGGACAGGGGTTTATTGGGTCAGCCCCAGCATTTT.

This chain joins TRBV7-9 and TRBJ2-3; 11 bases agree with TRBD2. V gave up 5 bases and J gave up 4 bases; unmatched junction bases: 5. The CDR3 has 15 amino acids. Germline CDR1 SEHNR, CDR2 FQNEAQ (reference sequence). The CDR3 sequence is CASSPLAGEADTQYF. The DNA of the CDR3 is TGTGCCAGCAGCCCACTAGCGGGAGAAGCAGATACGCAGTATTTT. The full variable domain, in which reference TRBV7-9 and TRBJ2-3 provide the parts outside the CDR3, is DTGVSQNPRHKITKRGQNVTFRCDPISEHNRLYWYRQTLGQGPEFLTYFQNEAQLEKSRLLSDRFSAERPKGSFSTLEIQRTEQGDSAMYLCASSPLAGEADTQYFGPGTRLTVL.